The 21 T cell receptor beta chains below were found in one sample sequenced in a study of cytomegalovirus exposure and HLA in healthy donors. In the PCR, 60 Vbeta and 13 Jbeta primers were used. Assay used: immunoSEQ multiplex PCR; TCRdb lists only in-frame clones, some missing. The sample lists over 150,000 clones, 87% occurring once. The specimen was PBMCs. The receptor source for this set is a woman in her twenties or thirties in good health and CMV-seronegative.

The chain combines TRBV18 with TRBJ2-7, with a tentative D call TRBD2 (6 bases). The CDR3 is made up of 15 amino acids. In germline, CDR1 is KGHSH, CDR2 LQKENI. The germline V and J ends were trimmed by 5 bases and 5 bases, with 19 bases remaining between them. CDR3 amino acids: CASSSRRASENEQYF. CDR3 nucleotide sequence: TGTGCCAGCTCATCCAGGAGGGCTAGCGAGAACGAGCAGTACTTC.

The chain couples TRBV9 to TRBJ1-4; D gene unclear. The CDR3 runs 15 residues. Per germline, CDR1 SGDLS and CDR2 YYNGEE. V was cut by 3 bases and J by 7 bases, with 16 bases left in between. The CDR3 DNA reads as TGTGCCAGCAGCGCCCGCGGGGTATTAGGTGAAAAACTGTTTTTT. It translates to CASSARGVLGEKLFF.

This chain connects TRBV27 to TRBJ1-6; 9 bases are a match to TRBD1. This CDR3 is 15 amino acids long. Germline V gives CDR1 MNHEY, CDR2 SMNVEV (reference sequence). Trimming removed 5 bases from V and 12 bases from J; junction bases left unmatched: 11. In nucleotides, the CDR3 is TGTGCCAGCAGTACCTCCGGGACAGGGTCTTTACCCCTCCACTTT. Protein product: CASSTSGTGSLPLHF.

This sequence joins TRBV2 and TRBJ2-7; TRBD1 matches 8 bases. The CDR3 contains 17 residues. Germline values: CDR1 SNHLY, CDR2 FYNNEI. Trimming cost V 3 bases and J 0 bases; bases outside gene matches: 10. CDR3 DNA sequence: TGTGCCAGCAGTGACGATTCCTTGCAGGGGGCCTCCTACGAGCAGTACTTC. Translation gives CASSDDSLQGASYEQYF.

This chain links TRBV30 with TRBJ2-3; TRBD2 matches 14 bases. The CDR3 is 18 residues long. Germline V CDR1 and CDR2: GTSNPN, SVGIG (reference sequence). The trim removed 5 bases at V and 4 bases at J, leaving 14 bases unmatched. Written as DNA, the CDR3 is TGTGCCTGGGGTTGGGGACTAGCGGGAGCCCCAGTGGCAGATACGCAGTATTTT. It translates to CAWGWGLAGAPVADTQYF.

The V and J genes are TRBV18 and TRBJ2-3, with TRBD2 identical over 9 bases. The trim removed 1 base at V and 0 bases at J, leaving 14 bases unmatched. This CDR3 is 20 amino acids long. Germline CDR1 and CDR2: KGHSH and LQKENI. The CDR3, as DNA: TGTGCCAGCTCACCACTCGGTAGCGGGAGTCCCCTCGCTAGCACAGATACGCAGTATTTT. Its translation is CASSPLGSGSPLASTDTQYF.

A single count supports this clone. The rearrangement joins TRBV7-3 to TRBJ2-7; 14 bases match TRBD2. The CDR3 is 15 residues long. Looked up from germline, CDR1 is SGHTA and CDR2 is FQGTGA. V was pared by 5 bases and J by 6 bases, with 6 bases of the junction left unmatched. Here the CDR3 reads CASSPGTSGRGEQYF. The CDR3 DNA sequence: TGTGCCAGCAGCCCGGGGACTAGCGGGAGAGGCGAGCAGTACTTC.

The V and J genes are TRBV27 and TRBJ2-3; possibly TRBD2 for D (6 bases). CDR3 length equals 16 residues. CDR1 and CDR2 from the germline V gene are MNHEY and SMNVEV (reference sequence). Trimming removed 4 bases at V and 0 bases at J, with 14 bases between. CDR3 sequence (DNA): TGTGCCAGCAGTTACATCGGGAGCCCTAGCACAGATACGCAGTATTTT. Its protein is CASSYIGSPSTDTQYF.

This chain uses TRBV15 with TRBJ1-5, with 7 nucleotides matching TRBD1. Unmatched junction bases numbered 15, after V lost 5 bases and J lost 8 bases. Germline V gene data show CDR1 as LNHNV and CDR2 as YYDKDF (reference sequence). The CDR3 loop spans 16 amino acids. The CDR3 is CATSLRQGPLREPQHF. The CDR3 coding sequence is TGTGCCACCAGCCTTCGACAGGGACCTTTGAGGGAGCCCCAGCATTTT.

Only one count was recorded for this clone. The chain joins TRBV27 to TRBJ2-7; 8 nucleotides match TRBD1. The CDR3 is made up of 18 amino acids. The V gene end was trimmed by 2 bases and the J gene end by 6 bases; junction bases not matched to a gene: 18. Germline CDR1 reads MNHEY; CDR2 reads SMNVEV (reference sequence). The CDR3 DNA follows: TGTGCCAGCAGTTTAATGGTCGGGGGTGGGCAGGGGGCCCGCGAGCAGTACTTC. Translating it yields CASSLMVGGGQGAREQYF.

The CDR3 reads CASRRTSGGDSSYNEQFF. CDR3 coding DNA: TGCGCCAGCAGGAGGACTAGCGGGGGGGACAGCTCCTACAATGAGCAGTTCTTC. This chain connects TRBV4-1 to TRBJ2-1; 15 bases match TRBD2. This CDR3 has 18 residues. The V gene end was trimmed by 6 bases and the J gene end by 0 bases; junction bases not matched to a gene: 6. Per the germline V gene, CDR1 is MGHRA and CDR2 is YSYEKL.

The chain combines TRBV29-1 with TRBJ2-2; D is perhaps TRBD1 (6 bases). Germline lookup yields CDR1 SQVTM and CDR2 ANQGSEA. V was shortened by 3 bases and J by 1 base, with 12 bases between the two germline ends. The CDR3 spans 15 residues. CDR3 sequence: CSVDSGQRNTGELFF. DNA of the CDR3: TGCAGCGTTGACTCGGGACAACGGAACACCGGGGAGCTGTTTTTT.

This clone was counted a few times. The chain couples TRBV5-1 to TRBJ2-7; D might be TRBD1 (6 bases). Germline V gene sequence: CDR1 SGHRS, CDR2 YFSETQ. The V end lost 4 bases, the J end lost 3 bases, and 14 bases lay between the germline ends. The CDR3 is made up of 14 amino acids. The DNA of the CDR3 is TGCGCCAGCAGCGCCCGGGACATCCTCTACGAGCAGTACTTC. This encodes CASSARDILYEQYF.

The chain combines TRBV7-4 with TRBJ1-5; D is possibly TRBD1 (5 bases). Between the trimmed V and J ends, which lost 5 bases and 1 base, there was a span of 18 bases. CDR3 size: 17 residues. Germline values: CDR1 SGHVT, CDR2 SQSDAQ. CDR3 in DNA: TGTGCCAGCAGCCCAGGACATTGGGGTGAGAGCAATCAGCCCCAGCATTTT. It specifies CASSPGHWGESNQPQHF.

The chain joins TRBV11-2 to TRBJ2-7; no clear D. The CDR3 totals 14 residues. Deletions cut 5 bases from V and 12 bases from J, with 23 bases between. Germline V gene data show CDR1 as SGHAT and CDR2 as FQNNGV. The CDR3 DNA reads TGTGCCAGCAGCCCTCCCGGTGGCACCCGACATGGGTACTTC. This encodes CASSPPGGTRHGYF. The complete variable domain, with remaining parts taken from reference TRBV11-2 and TRBJ2-7, reads EAGVAQSPRYKIIEKRQSVAFWCNPISGHATLYWYQQILGQGPKLLIQFQNNGVVDDSQLPKDRFSAERLKGVDSTLKIQPAKLEDSAVYLCASSPPGGTRHGYFGPGTRLTVT.

V and J are TRBV30 and TRBJ1-2; 8 bases match TRBD1. Germline assignment: CDR1 GTSNPN and CDR2 SVGIG (reference sequence). The CDR3 extends over 14 amino acids. V lost 4 bases, J lost 3 bases, and 7 bases stayed unmatched. CDR3 sequence: CAWTTGTGDYGYTF. As DNA, the CDR3 is TGTGCCTGGACGACCGGGACAGGCGACTATGGCTACACCTTC.

This chain joins TRBV6-6 and TRBJ1-1; no reliable D call. The V end lost 1 base, the J end lost 1 base, and 10 bases lay between the germline ends. CDR1 and CDR2 from the germline V gene are MNHNY and SVGAGI (reference sequence). This CDR3 has 15 residues. CDR3 protein: CASSYFQAGNTEAFF. CDR3 nucleotide sequence: TGTGCCAGCAGTTACTTTCAGGCCGGGAACACTGAAGCTTTCTTT.

V gene TRBV9 combines with J gene TRBJ2-1; the match to TRBD2 covers 9 bases. This CDR3 spans 14 amino acids. Trimming cost V 4 bases and J 6 bases; bases outside gene matches: 5. CDR1 SGDLS and CDR2 YYNGEE come from the germline V gene. The CDR3 sequence: CASSHSGGPNEQFF. DNA of the CDR3: TGTGCCAGCAGCCATAGCGGGGGCCCCAATGAGCAGTTCTTC.

This clone was detected only once. J is TRBJ2-2 and V is TRBV7-8, with 10 bases matching TRBD2. Germline V gives CDR1 SGHVS, CDR2 FQNEAQ. The CDR3 length is 16 residues. Trimming at V came to 6 bases and at J to 5 bases, leaving 9 bases not matched to a gene. DNA of the CDR3: TGTGCCAGCAGTCCTACTAGCGGGAAAAGGACCGGGGAGCTGTTTTTT. It encodes CASSPTSGKRTGELFF.

The chain joins TRBV7-2 to TRBJ1-2; the D is unclear. The V end lost 0 bases, the J end lost 0 bases, and 5 bases lay between the germline ends. The CDR3 extends over 14 amino acids. In germline, CDR1 is SGHTA, CDR2 FQGNSA. The CDR3 bases are TGTGCCAGCAGCTTAGCAGCGACTAACTATGGCTACACCTTC. It is translated as CASSLAATNYGYTF. Drawing the rest from reference TRBV7-2 and TRBJ1-2, the complete variable domain is GAGVSQSPSNKVTEKGKDVELRCDPISGHTALYWYRQSLGQGLEFLIYFQGNSAPDKSGLPSDRFSAERTGGSVSTLTIQRTQQEDSAVYLCASSLAATNYGYTFGSGTRLTVV.

V usage is TRBV7-9 and J usage is TRBJ1-5, with D maybe TRBD1 (6 bases). Germline V lookup: CDR1 SEHNR, CDR2 FQNEAQ (reference sequence). The CDR3 covers 14 residues. V shed 5 bases and J shed 1 base, with 9 bases lying between them. The CDR3 DNA sequence: TGTGCCAGCAGCACAACAGGGAGCAATCAGCCCCAGCATTTT. Protein product: CASSTTGSNQPQHF.